Listed below are T cell receptor beta chains from one sample, sequenced in a study of PD-1 blockade in classical Hodgkin lymphoma. The data were produced by immunoSEQ multiplex PCR, yet TCRdb's version contains in-frame clones alone and is incomplete. Of about 13,000 clones listed, 65% to 85% are singletons. The sample consisted of peripheral blood mononuclear cells (PBMCs), taken before the fourth cycle of nivolumab. Receptor source: a human donor with classical Hodgkin lymphoma. The CDR3 runs from the conserved cysteine through the conserved F or W.

j_gene: TRBJ1-3; v_gene: TRBV28; CDR3aa: CASSLSLGRGFGNTIYF
j_gene: TRBJ2-1; v_gene: TRBV5-3; CDR3aa: CASSQRTGRGEQFF
j_gene: TRBJ1-5; v_gene: TRBV5-1; CDR3aa: CASSLEGTWDQPQHF
j_gene: TRBJ2-7; v_gene: TRBV11-3; CDR3aa: CASSLVARIYEQYF
j_gene: TRBJ2-3; v_gene: TRBV4-1; CDR3aa: CASSARLYEGTQYF
j_gene: TRBJ2-1; v_gene: TRBV2; CDR3aa: CASRRSREYNEQFF
j_gene: TRBJ1-4; v_gene: TRBV27; CDR3aa: CASSLRGNEKLFF
j_gene: TRBJ2-7; v_gene: TRBV7-9; CDR3aa: CASSGQDQYEQYF
j_gene: TRBJ1-4; v_gene: TRBV4-2; CDR3aa: CASSQAGGPAKLFF
j_gene: TRBJ2-3; v_gene: TRBV5-6; CDR3aa: CASSFQAGARVDTQYF
j_gene: TRBJ2-2; v_gene: TRBV7-9; CDR3aa: CASSTLTESTGELFF
j_gene: TRBJ1-1; v_gene: TRBV7-2; CDR3aa: CASSPQRSNTEAFF
j_gene: TRBJ1-2; v_gene: TRBV15; CDR3aa: CATSRDQRGPTF
j_gene: TRBJ2-1; v_gene: TRBV19; CDR3aa: CASSILGLGYNEQFF
j_gene: TRBJ1-2; v_gene: TRBV19; CDR3aa: CASSIDPQTNYGYTF
j_gene: TRBJ2-1; v_gene: TRBV7-6; CDR3aa: CASSPSPVATEQFF
j_gene: TRBJ1-1; v_gene: TRBV29-1; CDR3aa: CSVLRGYTEAFF
j_gene: TRBJ2-6; v_gene: TRBV30; CDR3aa: CAWSVLGSGANVLTF